At least ten counts were recorded for the clone carrying this TCR beta chain. The antigen is not known. TCR alpha and beta CDR3 regions were amplified from RNA using iRepertoire nested multiplex PCR. TCRdb re-called the multiplex PCR reads through MiXCR, storing one row per CDR3 protein. The table includes approximately 110,000 distinct CDR3 sequences, roughly 24% detected once. The record originates from a study of glioma-infiltrating T cells. The CDR3 runs to 14 residues. Germline-derived CDR1 and CDR2 are SGHTA and FQGNSA. V was pared by 1 base and J by 2 bases, with 8 bases between. Study results and limitations: Tissue-blood divergence was below expectation in non-neoplastic patients, above in gliomas. CDR3 overlap between tissue and blood was very small.

The sample comprised glioma tissue, nonneoplastic brain tissue, or PBMCs (not recorded which). The chain combines TRBV7-2 with TRBJ2-5; no firm D call. This receptor was obtained from a human donor with low-grade glioma or glioblastoma, undergoing nonglioma brain surgery, or in good health (not recorded which). CDR3 protein: CASSLVRKQETQYF. The CDR3 DNA reads as TGTGCCAGCAGCTTAGTTCGGAAACAAGAGACCCAGTACTTC.